This record concerns one T cell receptor beta chain sequence. This specimen belongs to a study of cytomegalovirus exposure and HLA in healthy donors. PCR primers comprised 60 Vbeta and 13 Jbeta primers. Here immunoSEQ multiplex PCR was the method, and the copy in TCRdb shows in-frame clones only, minus some. The repertoire has roughly 180,000 clones, about 80% of them found once; the top ten carry 6% to 7.5%. Germline CDR1 reads MDHEN; CDR2 reads SYDVKM. The ends lost 6 bases at V and 4 bases at J; junction bases unmatched: 11. The CDR3 is 15 amino acids. The sample was PBMCs. The chain recombines TRBV28 with TRBJ1-1, with 7 bases that match TRBD1. This clonotype originated in a man aged 25-45 years in good health and CMV-seropositive. The CDR3 here is CASRHLTGSVTEAFF. DNA for the CDR3: TGTGCCAGCAGACACCTGACAGGGAGTGTCACTGAAGCTTTCTTT.